These 2 T cell receptor beta chains came from one sample sequenced in a study of Graves' ophthalmopathy and Graves' hyperthyroidism. The study amplified TCR beta CDR3 regions using RNA transcripts. Second-round multiplex PCR came after a first-round RT-PCR that employed HTBI primers. TCRdb independently ran MiXCR on the multiplex PCR reads; one entry per CDR3 protein. Seen here are about 210,000 distinct CDR3 sequences, just under 30% observed once, and the top ten hold about 8.2%. The sequenced sample consisted of peripheral blood. These receptors came from a man between 45 and 60 years old with Graves' ophthalmopathy.

This clonotype occurred many times. This rearrangement joins TRBV9 to TRBJ2-2; weak D call: TRBD1 (6 bases). CDR3 length: 14 residues. The germline V and J ends were trimmed by 7 bases and 4 bases, with 14 bases remaining between them. Germline lookup yields CDR1 SGDLS and CDR2 YYNGEE. The CDR3 DNA reads TGTGCCAGCGCGCCGGGACAACCCACCGGGGAGCTGTTTTTT. Translation gives CASAPGQPTGELFF.

At least ten counts were recorded for this clonotype. The gene calls are TRBV10-3 and TRBJ1-2; D is possibly TRBD1 (5 bases). V dropped 2 bases and J dropped 0 bases, with 10 bases sitting between them. The CDR3 spans 15 residues. CDR1 and CDR2 (germline): ENHRY, SYGVKD. The CDR3 sequence: CAISEPGTTNYGYTF. Written as DNA, the CDR3 is TGTGCCATCAGTGAGCCAGGGACTACTAACTATGGCTACACCTTC.